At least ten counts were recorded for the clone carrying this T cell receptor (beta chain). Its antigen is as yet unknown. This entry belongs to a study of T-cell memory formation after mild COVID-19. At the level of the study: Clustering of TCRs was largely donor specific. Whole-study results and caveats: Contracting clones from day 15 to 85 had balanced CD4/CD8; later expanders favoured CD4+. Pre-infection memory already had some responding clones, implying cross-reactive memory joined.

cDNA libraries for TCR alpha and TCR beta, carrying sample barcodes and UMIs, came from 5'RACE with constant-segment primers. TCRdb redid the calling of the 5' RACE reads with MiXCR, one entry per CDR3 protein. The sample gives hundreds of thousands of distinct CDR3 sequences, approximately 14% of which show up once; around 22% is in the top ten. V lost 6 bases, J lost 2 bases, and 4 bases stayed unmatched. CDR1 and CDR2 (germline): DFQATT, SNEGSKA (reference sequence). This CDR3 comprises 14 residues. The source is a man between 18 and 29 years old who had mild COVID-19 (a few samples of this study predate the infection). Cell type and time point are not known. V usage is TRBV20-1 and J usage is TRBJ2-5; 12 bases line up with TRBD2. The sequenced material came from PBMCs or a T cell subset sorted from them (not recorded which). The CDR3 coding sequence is TGCAGTGCCCAGACTAGCGGGGGACAAGAGACCCAGTACTTC. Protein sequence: CSAQTSGGQETQYF.